This TCR beta chain was identified during a study of cytomegalovirus exposure and HLA in healthy donors. Whole-study results and caveats: A later analysis associated 15,000 or so TCR beta sequences with HLA alleles at a 0.05 false discovery rate. Relative to equally common others, HLA-associated TCR beta chains showed greater clonal expansion in a later analysis. Most subjects had HLA-A and HLA-B alleles reportedly predicted accurately by TCR beta sequences.

The PCR ran on 60 Vbeta and 13 Jbeta primers. Assay used: immunoSEQ multiplex PCR; TCRdb lists only in-frame clones, some missing. The table has some 190,000 clones, less than 90% seen once. Each donor was nominally healthy when sampled (though unrecorded immune exposures were likely). V lost 6 bases to trimming and J lost 0 bases; unmatched junction nucleotides: 2. The CDR3 consists of 15 residues. The germline gives CDR1 MNHNS, CDR2 SASEGT. In the case of this clone: No antigen is known for it.

V gene TRBV6-1 combines with J gene TRBJ2-3; 11 bases are shared with TRBD2. The sequence was collected from a woman in her thirties in good health and CMV-seronegative. The sample taken for sequencing was PBMCs. CDR3 bases: TGTGCCAGCAGATGGACTAGCGGGAGCACAGATACGCAGTATTTT. Amino acids: CASRWTSGSTDTQYF.